This T cell receptor beta chain was captured in a study of human T cells and chemical hapten exposure. About the study: Per-sample TCR yield variability stemmed mainly from small pooled library volume differences.

Specified time point: patch test 1, 2 weeks after DPC sensitization. Treatment specified: therapeutic diphenylcyclopropenone sensitization with weekly scalp DPC. Trimming at V came to 7 bases and at J to 1 base, leaving 11 bases not matched to a gene. Germline V gene lookup returns CDR1 SNHLY and CDR2 FYNNEI. The CDR3 has 16 residues. Single cDNA molecules in the library carried unique molecular identifiers attached during preparation. TCRdb re-derived calls from the RACE reads in MiXCR, one entry per CDR3 protein. Here the sample spans 95,000 to 150,000 distinct CDR3 sequences, roughly 13% being singletons. This clonotype was counted between two and nine times.

The source of this sequence is a man younger than 35 with alopecia areata. Some clones in this sample may be carry-over from other donors' samples. The starting material was whole blood, obtained in connection with sensitization to the hapten diphenylcyclopropenone (DPC). This chain links TRBV2 with TRBJ2-5, with 8 bases matching TRBD2. This CDR3 reads CASMRSGGKFQETQYF. CDR3 in DNA: TGTGCCAGCATGAGGAGCGGGGGAAAATTCCAAGAGACCCAGTACTTC.